This entry lists 26 T cell receptor beta chains sequenced from one sample in a study of shared clonotypes between healthy human individuals. Data came from immunoSEQ multiplex PCR; TCRdb stores just in-frame clones and leaves some out. Of around 320,000 clones listed, around 87% are singletons. Sequenced input: memory CD8+ T cells sorted from blood. Sample subset: CD45RO+ cells pooled with CCR7-negative TemRA cells. These receptor sequences come from a man between 18 and 29 years old in good health.

The J gene is TRBJ2-7, the V gene TRBV6-6, with D unclear. In germline, CDR1 is MNHNY, CDR2 SVGAGI (reference sequence). CDR3 size: 15 residues. V dropped 2 bases and J dropped 1 base, with 12 bases sitting between them. The CDR3 nucleotides are TGTGCCAGCAGTTACGAGGACGGAGAGTCCTACGAGCAGTACTTC. Residues: CASSYEDGESYEQYF.

This chain links TRBV5-1 with TRBJ2-3, with no clear D. The length of the CDR3 is 13 residues. Trimming stripped 5 bases from V and 5 bases from J, with 12 bases between. Germline assignment: CDR1 SGHRS and CDR2 YFSETQ. The DNA for the CDR3 is TGCGCCAGCAGGAGCGAGTCTGGAGATACGCAGTATTTT. Translated: CASRSESGDTQYF.

V is TRBV6-5 and J is TRBJ2-5; 9 nucleotides match TRBD2. The CDR3 covers 16 residues. Germline CDR1 reads MNHEY; CDR2 reads SVGAGI. V was pared by 0 bases and J by 5 bases, with 7 bases of the junction left unmatched. CDR3 sequence: CASSYSLRGGTETQYF. CDR3 coding DNA: TGTGCCAGCAGTTACTCGTTGCGGGGGGGCACGGAGACCCAGTACTTC.

The genes are TRBV6-6 and TRBJ1-1; 7 positions match TRBD1. Germline values: CDR1 MNHNY, CDR2 SVGAGI (reference sequence). The CDR3 runs 15 residues. The V and J ends lost 3 bases and 7 bases, in that order; junction bases with no gene match: 11. The CDR3 DNA follows: TGTGCCAGCAGTTATATAGACAGGGCCGGCGTTGAAGCTTTCTTT. Protein: CASSYIDRAGVEAFF.

The V call is TRBV10-2, the J call TRBJ2-7; D gene ambiguous. CDR1 is WSHSY and CDR2 is SAAADI in the germline V gene. The CDR3 totals 14 residues. Trimming took 0 bases from V and 2 from J, leaving 8 bases between them. Here the CDR3 reads CASSESVNTYEQYF. In DNA form, the CDR3 reads TGCGCCAGCAGTGAGTCTGTGAACACCTACGAGCAGTACTTC.

This chain uses TRBV27 with TRBJ1-2; D is perhaps TRBD1 (6 bases). CDR1 and CDR2 from the germline V gene are MNHEY and SMNVEV (reference sequence). CDR3 length: 14 residues. V lost 7 bases and J lost 1, with 13 bases in between. CDR3 DNA: TGTGCCAGCACCCTGGGGGGCAGTAACTATGGCTACACCTTC. As protein: CASTLGGSNYGYTF.

The genes are TRBV5-1 and TRBJ1-2; D perhaps matches TRBD1 (5 bases). CDR1 SGHRS and CDR2 YFSETQ come from the germline V gene. V was pared by 4 bases and J by 4 bases, with 17 bases between. This CDR3 is built from 15 residues. The CDR3 here is CASSAGTPRFYGYTF. CDR3 bases: TGCGCCAGCAGCGCTGGGACTCCTAGATTCTATGGCTACACCTTC.

This clone was counted at least ten times. This sequence joins TRBV5-1 and TRBJ2-7, with D perhaps assigned TRBD1 or TRBD2 (5 bases each). The CDR3 is made up of 14 amino acids. Germline CDR1 and CDR2: SGHRS and YFSETQ. Trimming cost V 4 bases and J 3 bases, with 14 bases left between them. CDR3 in DNA: TGCGCCAGCAGCCCCGAGTCGGGGCACTACGAGCAGTACTTC. Encoded protein: CASSPESGHYEQYF.

V is TRBV10-2 and J is TRBJ2-7, with D possibly matching TRBD1 (5 bases). The CDR3 runs 12 residues. The germline V and J ends were trimmed by 9 bases and 2 bases, with 11 bases remaining between them. The germline gives CDR1 WSHSY, CDR2 SAAADI. As DNA, the CDR3 is TGCGCCAGTGAAGGGGTCCCCTACGAGCAGTACTTC. Its protein product is CASEGVPYEQYF.

The J gene is TRBJ1-1, the V gene TRBV7-9, with D tentatively TRBD1 (6 bases). Trimming took off 4 bases at V and 3 bases at J, with 12 bases between the two ends. Germline V gives CDR1 SEHNR, CDR2 FQNEAQ (reference sequence). The CDR3 loop spans 14 amino acids. In DNA form, the CDR3 reads TGTGCCAGCAGCTGGACAGTAAGCGACACTGAAGCTTTCTTT. Translation: CASSWTVSDTEAFF.

The chain joins TRBV28 to TRBJ1-2, with TRBD1 identical over 7 bases. V was pared by 3 bases and J by 3 bases, with 4 bases of the junction left unmatched. This CDR3 comprises 14 residues. CDR1 and CDR2 (germline): MDHEN, SYDVKM. The CDR3 here is CASSFTGDHYGYTF. The CDR3 nucleotides are TGTGCCAGCAGTTTTACAGGGGATCACTATGGCTACACCTTC.

V and J are TRBV6-6 and TRBJ1-2; TRBD1 might be the D (6 bases). Germline-derived CDR1 and CDR2 are MNHNY and SVGAGI (reference sequence). V shed 5 bases and J shed 6 bases, with 7 bases lying between them. This CDR3 comprises 11 residues. This chain's CDR3 is CASSHRDGYTF. CDR3 nucleotide sequence: TGTGCCAGCAGTCACAGGGATGGCTACACCTTC.

V is TRBV7-2 and J is TRBJ2-1, with D possibly being TRBD1 (6 bases). Trimming stripped 3 bases from V and 0 bases from J, with 18 bases between. The CDR3 runs 18 residues. Germline V lookup: CDR1 SGHTA, CDR2 FQGNSA. For the CDR3, the DNA is TGTGCCAGCAGCTTTAGGGACACGGCCCTGAGCTCCTACAATGAGCAGTTCTTC. Encoded protein: CASSFRDTALSSYNEQFF. Full variable domain (missing parts from reference TRBV7-2 and TRBJ2-1): GAGVSQSPSNKVTEKGKDVELRCDPISGHTALYWYRQSLGQGLEFLIYFQGNSAPDKSGLPSDRFSAERTGGSVSTLTIQRTQQEDSAVYLCASSFRDTALSSYNEQFFGPGTRLTVL.

The rearrangement uses TRBV28 and TRBJ1-4, with no clear D. The CDR3 loop spans 15 amino acids. Trimming stripped 6 bases from V and 1 base from J, with 12 bases between. From germline, CDR1 is MDHEN and CDR2 SYDVKM. CDR3 region: CASSRTKGTNEKLFF. The CDR3 DNA follows: TGTGCCAGCAGCCGGACGAAGGGAACTAATGAAAAACTGTTTTTT.

CDR3 DNA: TGTGCCAGCAGCCCCACTTGGTGGGCCGCCGAGCAGTACTTC. The encoded protein is CASSPTWWAAEQYF. The chain joins TRBV5-6 to TRBJ2-7; D is unclear. The ends were cut back, 4 bases at V and 6 bases at J, with 17 bases in the middle. The CDR3 sequence is 14 residues long. Germline-derived CDR1 and CDR2 are SGHDT and YYEEEE.

The chain has TRBV9 and TRBJ2-3, with TRBD2 matching over 10 bases. Germline CDR1 SGDLS, CDR2 YYNGEE. Trimming removed 0 bases from V and 5 bases from J; junction bases left unmatched: 6. This CDR3 spans 16 amino acids. CDR3 loop: CASSVVGASGGDTQYF. In DNA form, the CDR3 reads TGTGCCAGCAGCGTAGTTGGCGCTAGCGGGGGAGATACGCAGTATTTT.

The rearrangement uses TRBV15 and TRBJ1-6; the D is unclear. V was cut by 6 bases and J by 10 bases, with 16 bases left in between. The CDR3 is 14 residues long. Germline V gives CDR1 LNHNV, CDR2 YYDKDF (reference sequence). The chain's CDR3 is CATSTGLGGSPLHF. The CDR3 DNA reads TGTGCCACCAGTACGGGCCTTGGAGGATCACCCCTCCACTTT. The full variable domain, with the rest looked up from reference TRBV15 and TRBJ1-6, is DAMVIQNPRYQVTQFGKPVTLSCSQTLNHNVMYWYQQKSSQAPKLLFHYYDKDFNNEADTPDNFQSRRPNTSFCFLDIRSPGLGDTAMYLCATSTGLGGSPLHFGNGTRLTVT.

This clone was counted once. The rearrangement links TRBV7-9 to TRBJ2-7; D ambiguous. In germline, CDR1 is SEHNR, CDR2 FQNEAQ (reference sequence). Trimming pared 5 bases from V and 1 base from J, leaving 15 bases between. This CDR3 spans 15 amino acids. This chain's CDR3 is CASSPGAVGSYEQYF. CDR3 DNA: TGTGCCAGCAGCCCCGGAGCTGTGGGGTCCTACGAGCAGTACTTC. Variable domain in full (rest from reference TRBV7-9 and TRBJ2-7): DTGVSQNPRHKITKRGQNVTFRCDPISEHNRLYWYRQTLGQGPEFLTYFQNEAQLEKSRLLSDRFSAERPKGSFSTLEIQRTEQGDSAMYLCASSPGAVGSYEQYFGPGTRLTVT.

The genes are TRBV27 and TRBJ2-7; D unclear. The CDR3 has 13 residues. CDR1 and CDR2 from the germline V gene are MNHEY and SMNVEV (reference sequence). Trimming removed 2 bases at V and 4 bases at J, with 9 bases between. CDR3 in DNA: TGTGCCAGCAGTTTAACTGAACTTTACGAGCAGTACTTC. It specifies CASSLTELYEQYF.

This clone was seen a single time. This chain connects TRBV4-3 to TRBJ1-1; D is uncertain. The V and J ends lost 5 bases and 7 bases respectively, with 14 bases between them. This CDR3 region has 13 residues. In germline, CDR1 is LGHNA, CDR2 YSLEER. CDR3 DNA: TGCGCCAGCAGCTTGAGGCTAGGAAATGAAGCTTTCTTT. Its translation: CASSLRLGNEAFF.

This chain connects TRBV29-1 to TRBJ2-1; D might be TRBD1 or TRBD2, each matching 6 bases. The CDR3 totals 14 residues. CDR1 is SQVTM and CDR2 is ANQGSEA in the germline V gene. Trimming shortened V by 3 bases and J by 0 bases, and 9 bases separated the two germline ends. CDR3 sequence (DNA): TGCAGCGTTGATTGGGGGGCCTCCTACAATGAGCAGTTCTTC. Protein sequence: CSVDWGASYNEQFF.

The chain recombines TRBV10-1 with TRBJ2-2; the D gene is possibly TRBD1 (5 bases). Trimming removed 3 bases at V and 6 bases at J, with 14 bases between. CDR3 length equals 15 residues. Germline CDR1 reads WNHNN; CDR2 reads SYGVQD (reference sequence). The DNA of the CDR3 is TGCGCCAGCAGTGACTCCCCAGGGAATCCCGGGGAGCTGTTTTTT. Amino acid sequence: CASSDSPGNPGELFF.

The chain combines TRBV12-5 with TRBJ1-4, with 7 bases lining up with TRBD1. The CDR3 is 15 amino acids. Germline CDR1 reads LGHNT; CDR2 reads FRNRAP. After removal of 6 bases from V and 3 bases from J, the junction contained 7 bases not matched to a gene. CDR3 nucleotides: TGTGCTAGTGGCCTGTGGGGGACAGCTAATGAAAAACTGTTTTTT. Amino acids: CASGLWGTANEKLFF. The variable domain in full, completed from reference TRBV12-5 and TRBJ1-4, reads DARVTQTPRHKVTEMGQEVTMRCQPILGHNTVFWYRQTMMQGLELLAYFRNRAPLDDSGMPKDRFSAEMPDATLATLKIQPSEPRDSAVYFCASGLWGTANEKLFFGSGTQLSVL.

This chain connects TRBV7-9 to TRBJ1-2, with D perhaps TRBD1 (5 bases). CDR1 and CDR2 from the germline V gene are SEHNR and FQNEAQ (reference sequence). The germline V and J ends were trimmed by 2 bases and 2 bases, with 12 bases remaining between them. The CDR3 is 15 amino acids. CDR3 residues: CASSLQWTLNYGYTF. CDR3 in DNA: TGTGCCAGCAGCTTACAGTGGACACTCAACTATGGCTACACCTTC.

The V and J genes are TRBV11-2 and TRBJ2-7; D possibly corresponds to TRBD2 (6 bases). Germline V gene data show CDR1 as SGHAT and CDR2 as FQNNGV. CDR3 length: 15 amino acids. Trimming removed 1 base at V and 7 bases at J, with 17 bases between. CDR3 region: CASSLGAGTLGEQYF. DNA for the CDR3: TGTGCCAGCAGCTTAGGAGCGGGTACATTAGGAGAGCAGTACTTC.

The rearrangement uses TRBV7-9 and TRBJ2-7, with 8 nucleotides matching TRBD1. Germline V gene lookup returns CDR1 SEHNR and CDR2 FQNEAQ (reference sequence). The CDR3 has 15 residues. V dropped 4 bases and J dropped 3; count of bases not matched to a gene: 8. The CDR3 DNA sequence: TGTGCCAGCAGCTCAAAGTGGACAGGGTTCTACGAGCAGTACTTC. It codes for CASSSKWTGFYEQYF.